These T cell receptor beta chains were read from a single sample in a study of blood T cell repertoires in COVID-19. The data were produced by immunoSEQ multiplex PCR, yet TCRdb's version contains in-frame clones alone and is incomplete. The table includes under 450,000 clones, approximately 90% detected once. Sequenced sample: peripheral blood. Every receptor here comes from a woman in her thirties or forties with COVID-19, enrolled during active disease. CDR3s include the opening cysteine and the closing phenylalanine or tryptophan. Fields, in order: clone size, D gene, J gene, V gene, CDR3 DNA, CDR3 protein. The D gene is left open where the match is weak. Rows give clone size only sometimes, using once, few, many, or a class for an expanded clone.

.,TRBD2,TRBJ2-7,TRBV28,TGTGCCATTTCGAGGGGGACTAGCGGGATCGAGCAGTACTTC,CAISRGTSGIEQYF
.,.,TRBJ2-3,TRBV3-1/TRBV3-2,TGTGCCAGCAGGAAACATACCGGGACACCGGATAGCACAGATACGCAGTATTTT,CASRKHTGTPDSTDTQYF
.,TRBD1,TRBJ1-1,TRBV20-1,TGCAGTGCTCGAGGACAGGGCTCTTTCTTT,CSARGQGSFF
.,.,TRBJ2-3,TRBV7-9,TGTGCCAGCAGCTTAGGGGGCGTGGGCACAGATACGCAGTATTTT,CASSLGGVGTDTQYF
.,.,TRBJ1-1,TRBV5-1,TGCGCCAGCAGCTTGGTCCCGACAGGCGAAGCTTTCTTT,CASSLVPTGEAFF
.,.,TRBJ2-1,TRBV7-2,TGTGCCAGCAGCTTCCTTTCTAGCTCCTACAATGAGCAGTTCTTC,CASSFLSSSYNEQFF
.,.,TRBJ1-1,TRBV7-9,TGTGCCAGCAGCTTAATAGGAGGGGTGAACACTGAAGCTTTCTTT,CASSLIGGVNTEAFF
.,.,TRBJ2-3,TRBV29-1,TGCAGCGTTAACCCAGGACTCCCTGATACGCAGTATTTT,CSVNPGLPDTQYF
.,.,TRBJ2-1,TRBV5-5,TGTGCCAGCAGCTTCTCGGGGTATGAGCAGTTCTTC,CASSFSGYEQFF
.,TRBD2,TRBJ2-1,TRBV27,TGTGCCAGCAGTTTCGCCGGGGGAGGGTTCCGCTCCTACAATGAGCAGTTCTTC,CASSFAGGGFRSYNEQFF
.,TRBD1,TRBJ1-4,TRBV14,TGTGCCAGCAGCCAACTTGCTAACAGGGGTGAAAAACTGTTTTTT,CASSQLANRGEKLFF
.,.,TRBJ1-6,TRBV9,TGTGCCAGCAGCCCCCGGGGGGATTCACCCCTCCACTTT,CASSPRGDSPLHF
.,.,TRBJ1-5,TRBV12-3/TRBV12-4,TGTGCCAGCAGTTTAATCGGCAATCAGCCCCAGCATTTT,CASSLIGNQPQHF
.,.,TRBJ1-1,TRBV7-9,TGTGCCAGCAGCCTCTCTTGGGGGGAAGCCTTCCACACTGAAGCTTTCTTT,CASSLSWGEAFHTEAFF
.,.,TRBJ1-5,TRBV6-2/TRBV6-3,TGTGCCAGCAGTTTGAACAGTCATCAGCCCCAGCATTTT,CASSLNSHQPQHF
.,.,TRBJ2-1,TRBV7-9,TGTGCCAGCAGCTCCCCTGGTGTAGCCCGCTCCTACAATGAGCAGTTCTTC,CASSSPGVARSYNEQFF
.,.,TRBJ2-1,TRBV28,TGTGCCAGTAAGCCCCCCGGGACACCGACCTACAATGAGCAGTTCTTC,CASKPPGTPTYNEQFF
.,TRBD1,TRBJ1-2,TRBV6-1,TGTGCCAGCAGTGAAGTCGAGGGGGCGTCCTATGGCTACACCTTC,CASSEVEGASYGYTF
.,TRBD1,TRBJ1-1,TRBV3-1/TRBV3-2,TGTGCCAGCAGCCAGGAGGGCTGGACAGGGGCTGGCACTGAAGCTTTCTTT,CASSQEGWTGAGTEAFF
.,TRBD1,TRBJ2-5,TRBV6-5,TGTGCCAGCAGGACAGGGGGCGCAGTCCAAGAGACCCAGTACTTC,CASRTGGAVQETQYF
.,.,TRBJ1-1,TRBV6-6,TGTGTCGAACGTGAGGGCCCCCTACGTGTCGCTGAAGCTTTCTTT,CVEREGPLRVAEAFF
.,TRBD1,TRBJ1-1,TRBV5-1,TGCGCCAGCAGCCCATCGACAGGGGGCAGGACGAACACTGAAGCTTTCTTT,CASSPSTGGRTNTEAFF
.,.,TRBJ1-1,TRBV2,TGTGCCAGCACATTCGGGGACACTGAAGCTTTCTTT,CASTFGDTEAFF
.,.,TRBJ1-1,TRBV12-3/TRBV12-4,TGTGCCAGCACTCCCATGGTCGGGGCTTTCTTT,CASTPMVGAFF
once,.,TRBJ1-1,TRBV7-9,TGTGCCAGCAGCTTCTCCAGGGGAAGCACTGAAGCTTTCTTT,CASSFSRGSTEAFF
.,.,TRBJ2-2,TRBV28,TGTGCCAGCAGTGGACAGACAGCTTCACGCCGTGACACCGGGGAGCTGTTTTTT,CASSGQTASRRDTGELFF
.,.,TRBJ1-1,TRBV2,TGTGCCAGCAGTAGGGACTTAAACACTGAAGCTTTCTTT,CASSRDLNTEAFF
.,TRBD1,TRBJ1-5,TRBV18,TGTGCCAGCTCACAACAGGGGGCGGGGGAGCCCCAGCATTTT,CASSQQGAGEPQHF
.,.,TRBJ1-2,TRBV30,TGTGCCTGGGCCCCCAGTGACGACTCGGTTAGCTATGGCTACACCTTC,CAWAPSDDSVSYGYTF
.,TRBD1,TRBJ2-2,TRBV19,TGTGCCAGTAGTATATCACAGGGGATCGGGGAGCTGTTTTTT,CASSISQGIGELFF
.,TRBD1,TRBJ1-2,TRBV19,TGTGCCGGACAGGGGGACTATGGCTACACCTTC,CAGQGDYGYTF
.,TRBD2,TRBJ2-7,TRBV6-2/TRBV6-3,TGTGCCAGCAGTCATACCGGGACTAGCGGTATCTTC,CASSHTGTSGIF